The clone carrying this T cell receptor (beta chain) appeared many times. These data originate in a study of blood T cell repertoires in COVID-19. Study context: Material from acute and convalescent COVID-19 was sourced from the United States, Italy and Spain.

The method was immunoSEQ multiplex PCR; TCRdb's version includes in-frame clones alone and lacks a portion of them. The data show tens of thousands of clones, with roughly 80% seen just once and 6.4% held by the top ten. The germline V gene encodes CDR1 SGHTA and CDR2 FQGNSA. The V gene end was trimmed by 5 bases and the J gene end by 7 bases; junction bases not matched to a gene: 14. This CDR3 comprises 16 residues. This chain links TRBV7-2 with TRBJ1-2, with 9 bases that match TRBD1. The sequence derives from a woman aged 45-65 years with active or convalescent COVID-19. The material sequenced was peripheral blood. This chain's CDR3 is CASSLGHQTGGVGYTF. Written as DNA, the CDR3 is TGTGCCAGCAGCCTGGGGCACCAAACAGGGGGCGTTGGCTACACCTTC.